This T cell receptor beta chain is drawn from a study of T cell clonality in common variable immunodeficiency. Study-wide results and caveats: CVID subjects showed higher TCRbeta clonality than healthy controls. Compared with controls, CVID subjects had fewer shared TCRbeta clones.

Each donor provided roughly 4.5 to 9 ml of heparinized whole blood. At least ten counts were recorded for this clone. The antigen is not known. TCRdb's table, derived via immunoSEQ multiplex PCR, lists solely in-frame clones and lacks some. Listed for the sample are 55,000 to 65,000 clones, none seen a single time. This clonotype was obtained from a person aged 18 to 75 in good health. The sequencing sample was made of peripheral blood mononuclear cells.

The sequenced CDR3 bases are TGTGCCAGCAGCCCCGACAGTAGTCTCACTGAA. Protein sequence: CASSPDSSLTE. The CDR3 as a whole reads CASSPDSSLTEAFF. This chain links TRBV7-8 with TRBJ1-1; maybe TRBD1 (5 bases). The read ends 3 residues early relative to the CDR3; the germline J gene fills the gap. This CDR3 region has 14 residues. Germline CDR1 SGHVS, CDR2 FQNEAQ. Trimming pared 5 bases from V and 4 bases from J, leaving 14 bases between.